This T cell receptor beta chain was found in a study of metastatic and nonmetastatic thyroid tumors. Until they underwent thyroid surgery, no patient had received any treatment. Per the germline V gene, CDR1 is MNHEY and CDR2 is SVGAGI. Trimming took off 1 base at V and 7 bases at J, with 8 bases between the two ends. This CDR3 region has 13 residues. Using MiXCR, TCRdb re-called clones from the PCR reads. The sample consists of under 95,000 clones, roughly 13% of them appearing once. This sequence was found in a female donor with papillary thyroid cancer or a benign thyroid nodule (not recorded which). Some clones in this sample may be carry-over from other donors' samples. The source material was blood. This chain joins TRBV6-5 and TRBJ2-1; D gene uncertain. The CDR3 DNA reads TGTGCCAGCAGTTACTTTGAGGCAAATGAGCAGTTCTTC. It is translated as CASSYFEANEQFF.